This TCR beta chain was observed in a study of primary melanoma T cells and metastatic recurrence. Broader study findings: A T-cell-mediated antitumor response in primary melanoma was only suggested.

From germline, CDR1 is LNHNV and CDR2 YYDKDF (reference sequence). V lost 3 bases and J lost 3; bases outside the gene matches: 7. CDR3 size: 16 residues. Worth noting for this clone: The target antigen is unknown.

The assay was immunoSEQ multiplex PCR, and TCRdb's table has in-frame clones only and misses some. This table holds roughly 800 clones, around three quarters found once. Sequencing was carried out using melanoma tumor tissue. V usage is TRBV15 and J usage is TRBJ1-2; 10 bases are a match to TRBD1. The source of this sequence is a human donor with melanoma. In DNA form, the CDR3 reads TGTGCCACCAGCAGGGACGCCGGGACAGGGGACTATGGCTACACCTTC. Residues: CATSRDAGTGDYGYTF.